These 30 T cell receptor beta chains came from one sample sequenced in a study of vaccination and CD4 T cells after COVID-19. An Oncomine TCR Beta short-read assay was used to sequence the DNA from cultured CD4+ T cells. In TCRdb, the PCR reads were re-called with MiXCR into one record per CDR3 protein. The sample has 13,000 to 15,000 distinct CDR3 sequences; roughly 22% are singletons. Indicated treatment: roughly 11-day PBMC culture with coronavirus spike peptide pools or control peptides (ViraFEST assay). No antigens are known for them. Sequenced here: CD4+ T cells from blood, cultured in vitro, sampled before SARS-CoV-2 vaccination. Source of these receptors: a human donor who received a COVID-19 vaccine.

The genes are TRBV24-1 and TRBJ2-2; TRBD1 matches 10 bases. Germline-derived CDR1 and CDR2 are KGHDR and SFDVKD. This CDR3 has 16 amino acids. V was pared by 4 bases and J by 6 bases, with 7 bases of the junction left unmatched. As DNA, the CDR3 is TGTGCCACCAGTGACGTTGGGACAGGGGTACCCGGGGAGCTGTTTTTT. Translation: CATSDVGTGVPGELFF.

As regards this clonotype: The conserved phenylalanine or tryptophan is not found at the CDR3 terminus, so this likely reflects a read error. The chain uses TRBV2 and TRBJ1-2; D ambiguous. Germline CDR1 SNHLY, CDR2 FYNNEI. Trimming removed 3 bases from V and 1 base from J, with 9 bases in between. The CDR3 runs 14 residues. The CDR3 reads CASSDSFFNYGYTL. The CDR3 DNA reads as TGTGCCAGCAGTGACAGCTTCTTTAACTATGGCTACACCCTC.

The rearrangement joins TRBV5-1 to TRBJ2-3, with 7 positions matching TRBD2. V lost 2 bases, J lost 6 bases, and 6 bases stayed unmatched. The germline V gene encodes CDR1 SGHRS and CDR2 YFSETQ. The CDR3 length is 14 residues. The CDR3 sequence: CASSFSGLVDTQYF. CDR3 DNA: TGCGCCAGCAGCTTCTCTGGACTAGTTGATACGCAGTATTTT.

The V gene is TRBV18, the J gene TRBJ2-1, with D tentatively TRBD2 (5 bases). Germline V gene sequence: CDR1 KGHSH, CDR2 LQKENI. Trimming stripped 2 bases from V and 5 bases from J, with 7 bases between. The CDR3 runs to 13 residues. The CDR3 reads CASSPAGDNEQFF. The CDR3 nucleotides are TGTGCCAGCTCACCAGCGGGCGACAATGAGCAGTTCTTC.

The table lists this clonotype with a few counts. This chain links TRBV7-9 with TRBJ2-3; 7 nucleotides match TRBD2. This CDR3 has 16 residues. J lost 4 bases, V lost 3 bases, and 10 bases had no gene match. Germline V CDR1 and CDR2: SEHNR, FQNEAQ (reference sequence). CDR3 region: CASSFGAGVIADTQYF. For the CDR3, the DNA is TGTGCCAGCAGCTTTGGGGCGGGGGTTATCGCAGATACGCAGTATTTT.

The rearrangement links TRBV11-2 to TRBJ2-2; the D gene is possibly TRBD2 (5 bases). Trimming shortened V by 1 base and J by 4 bases, and 10 bases separated the two germline ends. Germline values: CDR1 SGHAT, CDR2 FQNNGV. The CDR3 loop spans 15 amino acids. The CDR3 sequence: CASSLAGIATGELFF. Here the CDR3 DNA reads TGTGCCAGCAGCTTAGCGGGGATCGCCACCGGGGAGCTGTTTTTT.

This clonotype is termed medium-sized (0.01 to 0.1%). Here the CDR3 reads CASSADRANQPQHF. The CDR3 nucleotides read TGTGCCAGCAGCGCGGACAGGGCGAATCAGCCCCAGCATTTT. The V gene is TRBV7-2, the J gene TRBJ1-5; 8 bases line up with TRBD1. CDR3 size: 14 residues. The V segment lost 5 bases and the J segment 4 bases; nucleotides outside the gene matches: 4. The V gene's germline CDR1 is SGHTA and CDR2 FQGNSA.

By share of the sample, this clonotype is medium-sized. This sequence joins TRBV6-1 and TRBJ1-1; no clear D gene. Deletions cut 6 bases from V and 5 bases from J, with 13 bases between. Germline V CDR1 and CDR2: MNHNS, SASEGT. The CDR3 length is 13 residues. Here the CDR3 reads CASRVASGTEAFF. In DNA form, the CDR3 reads TGTGCCAGCAGAGTAGCTTCGGGAACTGAAGCTTTCTTT.

This clonotype was seen more than once but under ten times. The rearrangement uses TRBV6-1 and TRBJ2-7; a weak D match, TRBD2 (5 bases). The ends were cut back, 7 bases at V and 3 bases at J, with 16 bases in the middle. Germline CDR1 reads MNHNS; CDR2 reads SASEGT. This CDR3 is built from 14 residues. CDR3 coding DNA: TGTGCCAGCAACGGCCAAGAACGGGGCTACGAGCAGTACTTC. Translation: CASNGQERGYEQYF.

The V call is TRBV6-1, the J call TRBJ1-2; 10 nucleotides agree with TRBD1. CDR1 is MNHNS and CDR2 is SASEGT in the germline V gene. The V segment lost 5 bases and the J segment 0 bases; nucleotides outside the gene matches: 6. The CDR3 runs 16 residues. CDR3: CASSRQGALSNYGYTF. The DNA of the CDR3 is TGTGCCAGCAGTAGACAGGGGGCATTATCTAACTATGGCTACACCTTC.

This chain uses TRBV30 with TRBJ2-5; D is uncertain. Trimming pared 0 bases from V and 2 bases from J, leaving 13 bases between. This CDR3 has 15 residues. Germline V lookup: CDR1 GTSNPN, CDR2 SVGIG (reference sequence). CDR3 DNA sequence: TGTGCCTGGAGTGTACGCGTCGGCAGACAAGAGACCCAGTACTTC. Protein product: CAWSVRVGRQETQYF.

This clonotype was detected a few times. This rearrangement joins TRBV6-1 to TRBJ2-1; 12 bases map to TRBD2. The V gene end was trimmed by 7 bases and the J gene end by 6 bases; junction bases not matched to a gene: 4. Germline CDR1 reads MNHNS; CDR2 reads SASEGT. The CDR3 is made up of 14 amino acids. CDR3 in amino acids: CASMKLAGGNEQFF. CDR3 DNA: TGTGCCAGCATGAAACTAGCGGGGGGCAATGAGCAGTTCTTC.

This clonotype occurred once. This sequence joins TRBV12-3 or TRBV12-4 and TRBJ2-2; TRBD2 agrees at 7 bases. CDR3 size: 15 residues. Losses at the gene ends were 5 bases for V and 5 bases for J; bases not matched to a gene: 8. This CDR3 is CASSTPTSSTGELFF. CDR3 nucleotides: TGTGCCAGCAGTACCCCGACTAGCTCAACCGGGGAGCTGTTTTTT.

The chain is built from TRBV2 and TRBJ2-3; TRBD1 aligns across 7 bases. The CDR3 runs to 15 residues. Trimming removed 4 bases from V and 3 bases from J; junction bases left unmatched: 7. Germline V gene data show CDR1 as SNHLY and CDR2 as FYNNEI. The CDR3 nucleotides read TGTGCCAGCAGTGGATCGGGACAGATAACAGATACGCAGTATTTT. Translated: CASSGSGQITDTQYF.

The chain is built from TRBV30 and TRBJ1-2, with D possibly being TRBD1 (6 bases). In germline, CDR1 is GTSNPN, CDR2 SVGIG (reference sequence). The V gene lost 8 bases and the J gene lost 4 bases, with 11 bases spanning the gap. This CDR3 comprises 11 residues. The CDR3 loop reads CAQKGGYGYTF. The CDR3 DNA follows: TGTGCCCAAAAGGGGGGCTATGGCTACACCTTC. Using reference TRBV30 and TRBJ1-2 for the parts outside the CDR3, the full variable domain is SQTIHQWPATLVQPVGSPLSLECTVEGTSNPNLYWYRQAAGRGLQLLFYSVGIGQISSEVPQNLSASRPQDRQFILSSKKLLLSDSGFYLCAQKGGYGYTFGSGTRLTVV.

CDR3 region: CASSDTGATEAFF. The CDR3 DNA sequence: TGTGCCAGCTCAGATACAGGGGCCACTGAAGCTTTCTTT. The V gene is TRBV18, the J gene TRBJ1-1, with 7 bases aligning to TRBD1. The junction had 4 bases not matched to a gene; V was cut back by 5 bases and J by 4 bases. The CDR3 is 13 amino acids. In germline, CDR1 is KGHSH, CDR2 LQKENI.

The CDR3 region is CASSQDGRGKEKLFF. CDR3 bases: TGTGCCAGCAGCCAAGATGGCAGGGGGAAGGAAAAACTGTTTTTT. This chain links TRBV4-2 with TRBJ1-4; 7 bases match TRBD1. CDR1 and CDR2 from the germline V gene are LGHNA and YNFKEQ. V was clipped by 0 bases and J by 8 bases; unmatched bases: 6. CDR3 size: 15 residues.

CDR3 region: CASSNPSGTGGDRNQPQHF. The CDR3 nucleotides are TGTGCCAGCAGTAACCCCTCCGGGACAGGGGGCGATCGCAATCAGCCCCAGCATTTT. V and J are TRBV6-1 and TRBJ1-5; 12 bases match TRBD1. CDR1 and CDR2 (germline): MNHNS, SASEGT. V shed 5 bases and J 2 bases; nucleotides not matched to a gene: 13. The CDR3 runs to 19 residues.

This clonotype was picked up a small number of times. The chain uses TRBV18 and TRBJ1-2; possibly TRBD1 for D (6 bases). Trimming removed 1 base at V and 8 bases at J, with 11 bases between. Germline V gene data show CDR1 as KGHSH and CDR2 as LQKENI. The CDR3 spans 13 residues. CDR3 residues: CASSPLTGGGYTF. Written as DNA, the CDR3 is TGTGCCAGCTCACCACTGACAGGTGGGGGCTACACCTTC.

Note on this clonotype: One end of the junction does not line up with germline, which may come from a read error. The CDR3 protein is CAASLRREKLFF. The CDR3 DNA sequence: TGTGCCGCCAGTTTGAGGCGGGAAAAACTGTTTTTT. The rearrangement links TRBV24-1 to TRBJ1-4; D is unclear. The CDR3 sequence is 12 residues long. Germline CDR1 reads KGHDR; CDR2 reads SFDVKD.

The V gene is TRBV21-1, the J gene TRBJ1-2. TRBV21-1 is a documented pseudogene. This CDR3 region has 13 residues. The CDR3 DNA follows: TGTGCCAGCAAGGGATATCTCGGCTATGGCTACACCTTC. Protein: CASKGYLGYGYTF.

This rearrangement joins TRBV27 to TRBJ2-7, with 7 nucleotides matching TRBD1. V was pared by 8 bases and J by 6 bases, with 19 bases of the junction left unmatched. Germline V gene lookup returns CDR1 MNHEY and CDR2 SMNVEV (reference sequence). CDR3 length equals 16 residues. The CDR3 loop is CASQRRRGPRVLEQYF. DNA of the CDR3: TGTGCCAGCCAACGGAGAAGGGGGCCTAGGGTGCTCGAGCAGTACTTC.

The chain joins TRBV6-1 to TRBJ1-4, with D maybe TRBD1 (5 bases). The V gene's germline CDR1 is MNHNS and CDR2 SASEGT. Between the trimmed V and J ends, which lost 5 bases and 6 bases, there was a span of 16 bases. The CDR3 is 15 amino acids. DNA for the CDR3: TGTGCCAGCAGTCCCTCTCCGGGGACGGATGAAAAACTGTTTTTT. Its protein is CASSPSPGTDEKLFF.

This chain links TRBV4-1 with TRBJ2-3, with D perhaps TRBD2 (7 bases). With 1 base removed from V and 2 bases from J, the gap between germline ends came to 19 bases. The CDR3 is 18 amino acids. The V gene's germline CDR1 is MGHRA and CDR2 YSYEKL. CDR3 protein: CASSQARLGGGSTDTQYF. CDR3 nucleotides: TGCGCCAGCAGCCAAGCTCGGTTAGGGGGGGGGTCCACAGATACGCAGTATTTT.

This clonotype turned up a few times. This chain links TRBV30 with TRBJ1-4; maybe TRBD1 (5 bases). The CDR3 loop spans 14 amino acids. Germline values: CDR1 GTSNPN, CDR2 SVGIG (reference sequence). Trimming took off 5 bases at V and 4 bases at J, with 14 bases between the two ends. This chain's CDR3 is CAWLPDRINEKLFF. Written as DNA, the CDR3 is TGTGCCTGGTTGCCCGACAGAATTAATGAAAAACTGTTTTTT.

This clonotype appeared once. The rearrangement joins TRBV2 to TRBJ1-1; weak D call: TRBD1 (6 bases). Germline CDR1 reads SNHLY; CDR2 reads FYNNEI. Trimming left V 5 bases short and J 5 bases short, with 15 bases between. This CDR3 region has 14 residues. CDR3 amino acids: CASSQNVRGTEAFF. In DNA, the CDR3 is TGTGCCAGCAGTCAAAACGTCAGGGGAACTGAAGCTTTCTTT. Full variable domain (missing parts from reference TRBV2 and TRBJ1-1): EPEVTQTPSHQVTQMGQEVILRCVPISNHLYFYWYRQILGQKVEFLVSFYNNEISEKSEIFDDQFSVERPDGSNFTLKIRSTKLEDSAMYFCASSQNVRGTEAFFGQGTRLTVV.

The chain employs TRBV7-6 and TRBJ2-3; 10 nucleotides line up with TRBD2. Germline V gene lookup returns CDR1 SGHVS and CDR2 FNYEAQ. The CDR3 is 16 residues long. Trimming at V came to 5 bases and at J to 1 base, leaving 6 bases not matched to a gene. The CDR3: CASSNSGGYGTDTQYF. The CDR3 DNA sequence: TGTGCCAGCAGCAATAGCGGGGGGTACGGCACAGATACGCAGTATTTT.

To note about this clonotype: The junction differs from germline at one of its ends, possibly a read error. This chain connects TRBV7-3 to TRBJ1-6; no clear D. This CDR3 spans 12 amino acids. Germline CDR1 and CDR2: SGHTA and FQGTGA. The CDR3 spells CASSLTGSPLHF. CDR3 nucleotide sequence: TGTGCCAGCAGCCTAACGGGATCACCCCTCCACTTT.

This clonotype was found a few times. The chain joins TRBV6-5 to TRBJ1-6, with 7 bases that match TRBD1. CDR1 is MNHEY, CDR2 SVGAGI, per germline. This CDR3 is built from 13 residues. V lost 4 bases and J lost 9; bases outside the gene matches: 3. CDR3 loop: CASSSDRASPLHF. The CDR3 coding sequence is TGTGCCAGCAGTTCCGACAGGGCTTCACCCCTCCACTTT.

Of note for this clonotype: The junction differs from germline at one of its ends, possibly a read error. The chain is built from TRBV9 and TRBJ2-3; 11 positions match TRBD2. Germline loops: CDR1 SGDLS, CDR2 YYNGEE. The CDR3 extends over 14 amino acids. In DNA, the CDR3 is TGTGCCGGCAGCGTGGGACTAGCGGCAGATACGCAGTATTTT. As protein: CAGSVGLAADTQYF. Filled out from reference TRBV9 and TRBJ2-3, the complete variable domain reads DSGVTQTPKHLITATGQRVTLRCSPRSGDLSVYWYQQSLDQGLQFLIQYYNGEERAKGNILERFSAQQFPDLHSELNLSSLELGDSALYFCAGSVGLAADTQYFGPGTRLTVL.